This record looks at one TCR beta chain sequence and its context. This entry comes from a study of blood T cell repertoires in COVID-19. On the study more broadly: COVID-19 samples, acute and convalescent, were from the United States, Italy and Spain. PBMCs, B-cell-depleted T cells, or T cells provided the cDNA or gDNA that made up the material.

Authors' data handling: Amplified reference gene primers provided the basis for estimating nucleated cell counts. The protocol was immunoSEQ multiplex PCR, while the TCRdb copy is restricted to in-frame clones and leaves out a portion. That table furnishes V, J and clone size, whereas the DNA furnished D and trimming. This sample has some 150,000 clones, with roughly 87% found just once. The V gene's germline CDR1 is MNHEY and CDR2 SVGAGI. This CDR3 has 14 residues. V shed 6 bases and J 4 bases; nucleotides not matched to a gene: 7. The chain links TRBV6-5 to TRBJ1-1, with 8 nucleotides matching TRBD1. This TCR came from an older woman with active or convalescent COVID-19. Sequencing was performed on peripheral blood. The chain's CDR3 is CASRVTTGVTEAFF. The CDR3 nucleotides are TGTGCCAGCAGAGTAACGACAGGGGTCACTGAAGCTTTCTTT.